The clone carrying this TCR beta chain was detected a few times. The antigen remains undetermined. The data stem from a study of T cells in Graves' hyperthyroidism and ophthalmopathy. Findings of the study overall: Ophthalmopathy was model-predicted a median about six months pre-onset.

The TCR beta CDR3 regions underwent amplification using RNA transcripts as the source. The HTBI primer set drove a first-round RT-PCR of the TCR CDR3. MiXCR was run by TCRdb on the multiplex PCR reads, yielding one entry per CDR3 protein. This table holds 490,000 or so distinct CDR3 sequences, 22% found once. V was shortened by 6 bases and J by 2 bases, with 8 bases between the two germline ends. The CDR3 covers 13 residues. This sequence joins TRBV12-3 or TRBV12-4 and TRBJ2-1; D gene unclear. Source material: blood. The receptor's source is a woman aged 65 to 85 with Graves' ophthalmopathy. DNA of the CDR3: TGTGCCAGCAGCTGGACCCCCTACAATGAGCAGTTCTTC. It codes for CASSWTPYNEQFF.